This passage covers 31 T cell receptor beta chains from one sample sequenced in a study of cytomegalovirus exposure and HLA in healthy donors. Use of 60 Vbeta and 13 Jbeta primers characterized the PCR. Data came from immunoSEQ multiplex PCR; TCRdb stores just in-frame clones and leaves some out. The repertoire holds 60,000 or so clones, with 65% to 85% as singletons. The sequenced sample was PBMCs. These receptors all come from a female donor in good health and CMV-seronegative.

The chain uses TRBV19 and TRBJ1-1, with TRBD1 identical over 8 bases. Germline CDR1 LNHDA, CDR2 SQIVND (reference sequence). The J segment lost 1 base and the V segment lost 5 bases, leaving 0 bases of the junction unmatched. The CDR3 contains 13 residues. CDR3 sequence (DNA): TGTGCCAGTAGTGACAGGGGGAACACTGAAGCTTTCTTT. Protein: CASSDRGNTEAFF.

This clone came up a few times. The rearrangement joins TRBV7-9 to TRBJ1-1, with D uncertain. The V end lost 0 bases, the J end lost 2 bases, and 7 bases lay between the germline ends. This CDR3 comprises 14 residues. In germline, CDR1 is SEHNR, CDR2 FQNEAQ (reference sequence). The CDR3: CASSLAAGNTEAFF. In nucleotides, the CDR3 is TGTGCCAGCAGCTTAGCTGCGGGAAACACTGAAGCTTTCTTT.

The rearrangement links TRBV5-4 to TRBJ2-2; possible D gene TRBD1, 5 bases. CDR3 length: 14 amino acids. Trimming took off 3 bases at V and 6 bases at J, with 12 bases between the two ends. Germline lookup yields CDR1 SGHNT and CDR2 YYREEE (reference sequence). DNA of the CDR3: TGTGCCAGCAGCTCCGCGACAGATGCCGGGGAGCTGTTTTTT. Protein product: CASSSATDAGELFF. Variable domain in full (rest from reference TRBV5-4 and TRBJ2-2): ETGVTQSPTHLIKTRGQQVTLRCSSQSGHNTVSWYQQALGQGPQFIFQYYREEENGRGNFPPRFSGLQFPNYSSELNVNALELDDSALYLCASSSATDAGELFFGEGSRLTVL.

This clone has only a few counts. The V gene is TRBV11-3, the J gene TRBJ2-3, with TRBD1 as a possible D gene (7 bases). CDR3 size: 15 residues. Germline V lookup: CDR1 SGHNT, CDR2 YENEEA. V was trimmed by 5 bases and J by 2 bases, leaving 14 bases between them. CDR3 sequence reads: CASSPGDRTTDTQYF. In DNA, the CDR3 is TGTGCCAGCAGCCCGGGGGACAGAACCACAGATACGCAGTATTTT.

This chain links TRBV9 with TRBJ1-4; maybe TRBD1 (5 bases). CDR1 and CDR2 from the germline V gene are SGDLS and YYNGEE. Trimming shortened V by 4 bases and J by 3 bases, and 13 bases separated the two germline ends. The CDR3 runs to 15 residues. The CDR3 DNA follows: TGTGCCAGCAGCACCCAGGGATCCGCTAATGAAAAACTGTTTTTT. This encodes CASSTQGSANEKLFF. The full variable domain, completed using reference TRBV9 and TRBJ1-4, is DSGVTQTPKHLITATGQRVTLRCSPRSGDLSVYWYQQSLDQGLQFLIQYYNGEERAKGNILERFSAQQFPDLHSELNLSSLELGDSALYFCASSTQGSANEKLFFGSGTQLSVL.

The rearrangement joins TRBV9 to TRBJ2-7, with D unclear. The germline V and J ends were trimmed by 3 bases and 7 bases, with 11 bases remaining between them. Germline V gene data show CDR1 as SGDLS and CDR2 as YYNGEE. The length of the CDR3 is 12 residues. The CDR3 DNA follows: TGTGCCAGCAGCGGCGAGAACGGGGAGCAGTACTTC. This codes for CASSGENGEQYF.

The V gene is TRBV7-2, the J gene TRBJ1-4, with no clear D. The V gene lost 7 bases and the J gene lost 3 bases, with 15 bases spanning the gap. The CDR3 runs 15 residues. Germline CDR1 and CDR2: SGHTA and FQGNSA. The CDR3 protein is CASTPGVFSNEKLFF. CDR3 sequence (DNA): TGTGCCAGCACCCCGGGAGTATTTTCTAATGAAAAACTGTTTTTT. The full variable domain, completed using reference TRBV7-2 and TRBJ1-4, is GAGVSQSPSNKVTEKGKDVELRCDPISGHTALYWYRQSLGQGLEFLIYFQGNSAPDKSGLPSDRFSAERTGGSVSTLTIQRTQQEDSAVYLCASTPGVFSNEKLFFGSGTQLSVL.

The rearrangement links TRBV7-2 to TRBJ2-1; D perhaps matches TRBD2 (6 bases). This CDR3 is 12 amino acids long. In germline, CDR1 is SGHTA, CDR2 FQGNSA. V gave up 2 bases and J gave up 9 bases, with 8 bases separating them. For the CDR3, the DNA is TGTGCCAGCAGCTTATCCGGGAGTGAGCAGTTCTTC. It specifies CASSLSGSEQFF.

This clone was detected a few times. V and J are TRBV6-4 and TRBJ1-2; TRBD1 aligns across 8 bases. Unmatched junction bases numbered 13, after V lost 5 bases and J lost 5 bases. The germline V gene encodes CDR1 MRHNA and CDR2 SNTAGT. The CDR3 covers 16 residues. Here the CDR3 DNA reads TGTGCCAGCAGTCACGACCCCGCAGGGGGCGGGTATGGCTACACCTTC. The encoded protein is CASSHDPAGGGYGYTF.

The chain recombines TRBV4-2 with TRBJ2-2, with D hard to call. V was cut by 1 base and J by 1 base, with 13 bases left in between. Germline values: CDR1 LGHNA, CDR2 YNFKEQ. The CDR3 totals 17 residues. Here the CDR3 DNA reads TGTGCCAGCAGCCAAGCTGTCGACTTCTTGAACACCGGGGAGCTGTTTTTT. This gives the protein CASSQAVDFLNTGELFF.

The chain links TRBV5-1 to TRBJ1-1; the match to TRBD1 covers 9 bases. The ends lost 7 bases at V and 3 bases at J; junction bases unmatched: 7. CDR1 is SGHRS, CDR2 YFSETQ, per germline. The CDR3 runs to 14 residues. The CDR3 loop is CASGTQGADTEAFF. The CDR3 nucleotides are TGCGCCAGCGGGACACAGGGGGCGGACACTGAAGCTTTCTTT.

The chain joins TRBV19 to TRBJ2-2, with 7 positions matching TRBD2. The junction had 4 bases not matched to a gene; V was cut back by 7 bases and J by 2 bases. Per the germline V gene, CDR1 is LNHDA and CDR2 is SQIVND (reference sequence). The CDR3 runs 14 residues. This CDR3 reads CASIRGLNTGELFF. CDR3 DNA sequence: TGTGCCAGTATTAGGGGACTAAACACCGGGGAGCTGTTTTTT.

In this sample, this clone turned up a few times. The chain combines TRBV7-3 with TRBJ1-6, with D possibly matching TRBD1 (6 bases). CDR1 SGHTA and CDR2 FQGTGA come from the germline V gene. V gave up 6 bases and J gave up 10 bases, with 22 bases separating them. The CDR3 is 16 residues long. The CDR3 DNA sequence: TGTGCCAGCAGTTCAAGGGGGGGAGTGGGTTCATCACCCCTCCACTTT. It codes for CASSSRGGVGSSPLHF.

This clone was seen a single time. The chain is built from TRBV11-3 and TRBJ2-1; 7 bases are shared with TRBD2. Per the germline V gene, CDR1 is SGHNT and CDR2 is YENEEA. Germline trimming cut 7 bases from V and 8 bases from J; bases unmatched to any gene: 11. This CDR3 spans 14 amino acids. CDR3: CASKSGKSRDEQFF. The CDR3 region has the DNA TGTGCCAGCAAAAGCGGGAAGAGTAGGGATGAGCAGTTCTTC. The full variable domain, its missing parts supplied by reference TRBV11-3 and TRBJ2-1, is EAGVVQSPRYKIIEKKQPVAFWCNPISGHNTLYWYLQNLGQGPELLIRYENEEAVDDSQLPKDRFSAERLKGVDSTLKIQPAELGDSAVYLCASKSGKSRDEQFFGPGTRLTVL.

The V gene is TRBV28, the J gene TRBJ2-7, with 13 nucleotides matching TRBD2. The CDR3 totals 16 residues. CDR1 is MDHEN and CDR2 is SYDVKM in the germline V gene. The ends lost 2 bases at V and 4 bases at J; junction bases unmatched: 5. CDR3 in amino acids: CASSLPGLAGLYEQYF. The CDR3 DNA reads as TGTGCCAGCAGTTTACCGGGACTAGCGGGATTATACGAGCAGTACTTC.

This clone was counted a single time. This chain connects TRBV19 to TRBJ2-6; D uncertain. The V and J ends lost 10 bases and 1 base respectively, with 11 bases between them. Germline lookup yields CDR1 LNHDA and CDR2 SQIVND (reference sequence). The CDR3 has 14 residues. In nucleotides, the CDR3 is TGTGCCACCACATTCCGTTCTGGGGCCAACGTCCTGACTTTC. It codes for CATTFRSGANVLTF.

This rearrangement joins TRBV7-9 to TRBJ2-5; 8 nucleotides agree with TRBD1. V lost 7 bases to trimming and J lost 5 bases; unmatched junction nucleotides: 6. This CDR3 is 13 amino acids long. Germline V CDR1 and CDR2: SEHNR, FQNEAQ (reference sequence). CDR3 sequence (DNA): TGTGCCAGCAATCGGGACAGGCAGGAGACCCAGTACTTC. Amino acids: CASNRDRQETQYF.

This sequence joins TRBV5-1 and TRBJ2-7, with 7 bases identical to TRBD1. J was trimmed by 3 bases and V by 0 bases; bases with no gene match: 3. This CDR3 has 14 amino acids. CDR1 SGHRS and CDR2 YFSETQ come from the germline V gene. The CDR3 DNA reads as TGCGCCAGCAGCTTGGCCGGACAGGACTACGAGCAGTACTTC. Its translation is CASSLAGQDYEQYF.

The chain uses TRBV1 and TRBJ2-5; TRBD2, the table's D call, was not compared with the DNA. TRBJ2-7 explains the end of the DNA better; the J call may be wrong. TRBV1 is labeled a pseudogene. The CDR3 length is 16 residues. The CDR3 DNA is TGCACCAGCAGCCGGCGTAGCGGGGAGGCTTCCTACGAGCAGTACTTC. Protein product: CTSSRRSGEASYEQYF.

The chain is built from TRBV7-9 and TRBJ1-5; D is unresolved. CDR3 length equals 17 residues. Germline V CDR1 and CDR2: SEHNR, FQNEAQ (reference sequence). The V end was cut by 1 base, the J end by 0 bases, with 13 bases between. The CDR3 bases are TGTGCCAGCAGCTTAGATTTGGCGGGGAATAGCAATCAGCCCCAGCATTTT. This encodes CASSLDLAGNSNQPQHF.

V gene TRBV28 combines with J gene TRBJ1-2; 7 nucleotides agree with TRBD1. The CDR3 runs to 16 residues. Germline assignment: CDR1 MDHEN and CDR2 SYDVKM. The trim removed 5 bases at V and 0 bases at J, leaving 9 bases unmatched. CDR3 protein: CASSLGSDRSNYGYTF. CDR3 DNA sequence: TGTGCCAGCAGTCTGGGCTCGGACAGGTCTAACTATGGCTACACCTTC.

This clone occurred a few times. J is TRBJ2-3 and V is TRBV18; D not certain. With 1 base removed from V and 3 bases from J, the gap between germline ends came to 8 bases. Germline V lookup: CDR1 KGHSH, CDR2 LQKENI. This CDR3 has 14 residues. CDR3 protein: CASSPLGETDTQYF. DNA for the CDR3: TGTGCCAGCTCACCACTCGGAGAGACAGATACGCAGTATTTT. Combining the CDR3 with reference TRBV18 and TRBJ2-3 gives the whole variable domain NAGVMQNPRHLVRRRGQEARLRCSPMKGHSHVYWYRQLPEEGLKFMVYLQKENIIDESGMPKERFSAEFPKEGPSILRIQQVVRGDSAAYFCASSPLGETDTQYFGPGTRLTVL.

Concerning this clone itself: One end of the junction is discordant with germline, which a read error may explain. The chain links TRBV6-1 to TRBJ1-2, with D hard to call. Germline assignment: CDR1 MNHNS and CDR2 SASEGT. CDR3 length: 8 amino acids. The chain's CDR3 is CACSLGSF. The CDR3 coding sequence is TGTGCTTGCTCTTTGGGCTCCTTC.

The rearrangement joins TRBV7-9 to TRBJ1-4; D remains ambiguous. V was shortened by 7 bases and J by 6 bases, with 15 bases between the two germline ends. The V gene's germline CDR1 is SEHNR and CDR2 FQNEAQ (reference sequence). The CDR3 consists of 14 residues. The CDR3 region is CASTRREGDEKLFF. CDR3 nucleotide sequence: TGTGCCAGCACCCGCCGGGAAGGAGATGAAAAACTGTTTTTT.

This chain links TRBV29-1 with TRBJ1-1; 7 bases are shared with TRBD1. V shed 7 bases and J 3 bases; nucleotides not matched to a gene: 8. From germline, CDR1 is SQVTM and CDR2 ANQGSEA. The CDR3 sequence is 13 residues long. The CDR3 DNA reads as TGCAGCGCGCAGTCAACAGGGGACACTGAAGCTTTCTTT. This sequence encodes CSAQSTGDTEAFF.

V and J are TRBV27 and TRBJ1-6, with 9 bases aligning to TRBD1. The CDR3 is 15 amino acids. Germline V gene sequence: CDR1 MNHEY, CDR2 SMNVEV (reference sequence). Germline trimming cut 2 bases from V and 10 bases from J; bases unmatched to any gene: 6. The CDR3 DNA reads as TGTGCCAGCAGTTTAATGGGACAGGGTAGGTCACCCCTCCACTTT. It specifies CASSLMGQGRSPLHF.

This chain links TRBV5-8 with TRBJ1-2; possibly TRBD1 for D (5 bases). Germline-derived CDR1 and CDR2 are SGHTS and YDEGEE. Trimming removed 2 bases at V and 6 bases at J, with 14 bases between. The CDR3 is 14 amino acids. As DNA, the CDR3 is TGTGCCAGCAGCTTTTTCCGGGCAGGGCATGGCTACACCTTC. Its protein is CASSFFRAGHGYTF.

V gene TRBV7-8 combines with J gene TRBJ2-3; unclear D gene. Trimming stripped 5 bases from V and 2 bases from J, with 8 bases between. Germline loops: CDR1 SGHVS, CDR2 FQNEAQ. The length of the CDR3 is 13 residues. CDR3 DNA: TGTGCCAGCAGCCCTGGGCCCACAGATACGCAGTATTTT. Residues: CASSPGPTDTQYF.

In the case of this clone: Compared with germline, one end of the junction differs, possibly owing to a read error. The same CDR3 also results from other DNA sequences found in this sample. This sequence joins TRBV7-2 and TRBJ1-1; 7 bases line up with TRBD1. Germline CDR1 SGHTA, CDR2 FQGNSA. The CDR3 extends over 14 amino acids. In DNA, the CDR3 is TGCGCCAGCAGTCGTATGGCAGGGGGCACTGAAGCTTTCTTT. It specifies CASSRMAGGTEAFF.

The V gene is TRBV28, the J gene TRBJ1-6, with 7 bases aligning to TRBD1. The CDR3 runs to 16 residues. V lost 4 bases, J lost 7 bases, and 10 bases stayed unmatched. Germline-derived CDR1 and CDR2 are MDHEN and SYDVKM. The CDR3 bases are TGTGCCAGCAGTTCCGACAGGGCGTTCCTCAATTCACCCCTCCACTTT. Translated, it gives CASSSDRAFLNSPLHF. The complete variable domain, with remaining parts taken from reference TRBV28 and TRBJ1-6, reads DVKVTQSSRYLVKRTGEKVFLECVQDMDHENMFWYRQDPGLGLRLIYFSYDVKMKEKGDIPEGYSVSREKKERFSLILESASTNQTSMYLCASSSDRAFLNSPLHFGNGTRLTVT.

V gene TRBV2 combines with J gene TRBJ1-4, with D possibly matching TRBD1 (5 bases). The CDR3 is 15 residues long. Germline V CDR1 and CDR2: SNHLY, FYNNEI. Trimming pared 6 bases from V and 4 bases from J, leaving 15 bases between. The CDR3 DNA follows: TGTGCCAGCAGGGGGCTCCCGAGCCGTAATGAAAAACTGTTTTTT. Amino acids: CASRGLPSRNEKLFF.